Reported below is one TCR beta chain. What it binds is not known. This sample stems from a study of glioma-infiltrating T cells after dendritic cell vaccination. Overall study findings and caveats: Higher TCR clonality did not directly relate to longer survival. Higher pretreatment TIL content predicted longer progression-free time and survival.

With 4 bases removed from V and 3 bases from J, the gap between germline ends came to 11 bases. CDR3 size: 13 residues. The germline V gene encodes CDR1 SGHNT and CDR2 YYREEE (reference sequence). Here immunoSEQ multiplex PCR was the method, and the copy in TCRdb shows in-frame clones only, minus some. The sample records about 76,000 clones, roughly 91% being singletons. The time point denotes: after dendritic cell vaccination, including at tumor progression/relapse. This clonotype was sampled from a human donor with glioblastoma. J is TRBJ2-7 and V is TRBV5-4; the D gene is possibly TRBD1 (6 bases). The specimen comprised blood, sampled after dendritic cell vaccination. CDR3 protein: CASSMGALYEQYF. CDR3 bases: TGTGCCAGCAGCATGGGGGCCCTCTACGAGCAGTACTTC. Supplemented by reference TRBV5-4 and TRBJ2-7, the full variable domain reads ETGVTQSPTHLIKTRGQQVTLRCSSQSGHNTVSWYQQALGQGPQFIFQYYREEENGRGNFPPRFSGLQFPNYSSELNVNALELDDSALYLCASSMGALYEQYFGPGTRLTVT.